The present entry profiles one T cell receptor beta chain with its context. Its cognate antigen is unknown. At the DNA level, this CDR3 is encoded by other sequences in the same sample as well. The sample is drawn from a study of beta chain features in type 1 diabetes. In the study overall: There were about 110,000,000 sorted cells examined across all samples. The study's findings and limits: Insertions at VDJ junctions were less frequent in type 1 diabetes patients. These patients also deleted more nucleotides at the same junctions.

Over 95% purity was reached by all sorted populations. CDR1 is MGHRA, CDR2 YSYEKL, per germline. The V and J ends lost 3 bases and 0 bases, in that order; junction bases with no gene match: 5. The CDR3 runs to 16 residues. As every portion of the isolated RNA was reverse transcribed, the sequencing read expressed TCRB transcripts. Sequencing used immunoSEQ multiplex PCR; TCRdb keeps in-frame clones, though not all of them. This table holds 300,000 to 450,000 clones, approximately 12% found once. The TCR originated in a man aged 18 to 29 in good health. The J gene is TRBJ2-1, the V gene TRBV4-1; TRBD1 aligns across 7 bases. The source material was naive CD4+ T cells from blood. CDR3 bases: TGCGCCAGCAGCCAGGACGCAGGGGGCTCCTACAATGAGCAGTTCTTC. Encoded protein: CASSQDAGGSYNEQFF.